Below, 13 T cell receptor beta chains from the same sample are listed, as sequenced in a study of blood T cell repertoires in COVID-19. Sequenced by immunoSEQ multiplex PCR; TCRdb stores in-frame clones only, minus some. The profile shows fewer than 80,000 clones, about nine tenths of them singletons. Sequenced material: peripheral blood. These receptors came from a woman aged 45-59 years with active or convalescent COVID-19.

The chain employs TRBV28 and TRBJ1-2; no clear D gene. This CDR3 is 13 amino acids long. Per the germline V gene, CDR1 is MDHEN and CDR2 is SYDVKM. V was clipped by 7 bases and J by 0 bases, with 9 bases between them. The CDR3 here is CASKKRANYGYTF. CDR3 nucleotide sequence: TGTGCCAGCAAAAAGAGAGCTAACTATGGCTACACCTTC.

This clone was observed a single time. The chain has TRBV5-4 and TRBJ1-2; TRBD1 matches at 8 bases. This CDR3 spans 15 amino acids. In germline, CDR1 is SGHNT, CDR2 YYREEE (reference sequence). V was clipped by 0 bases and J by 2 bases; unmatched bases: 3. The CDR3 bases are TGTGCCAGCAGCTTGGCCAGGGGGCAAAACTATGGCTACACCTTC. It is translated as CASSLARGQNYGYTF.

Here the CDR3 reads CASSPGVPSHEQFF. In DNA, the CDR3 is TGTGCCAGCAGCCCCGGGGTGCCCAGCCATGAGCAGTTCTTC. The rearrangement links TRBV9 to TRBJ2-1, with TRBD2 as a possible D gene (5 bases). CDR1 and CDR2 from the germline V gene are SGDLS and YYNGEE. The V end lost 4 bases, the J end lost 8 bases, and 16 bases lay between the germline ends. CDR3 size: 14 residues.

The rearrangement uses TRBV15 and TRBJ1-4; 9 nucleotides agree with TRBD1. V was clipped by 0 bases and J by 7 bases; unmatched bases: 9. CDR3 length equals 17 residues. CDR1 and CDR2 from the germline V gene are LNHNV and YYDKDF (reference sequence). In DNA form, the CDR3 reads TGTGCCACCAGCAGAGATCTGGGGACAGGGTCGAGTGAAAAACTGTTTTTT. It encodes CATSRDLGTGSSEKLFF.

V gene TRBV30 combines with J gene TRBJ2-7; D is ambiguous. The ends were cut back, 3 bases at V and 7 bases at J, with 10 bases in the middle. The germline V gene encodes CDR1 GTSNPN and CDR2 SVGIG (reference sequence). The CDR3 consists of 11 residues. The CDR3 protein is CAWSPGREQYF. The CDR3 coding sequence is TGTGCCTGGAGCCCCGGTCGGGAGCAGTACTTC.

V and J are TRBV6-6 and TRBJ1-1; TRBD1 matches 8 bases. CDR1 and CDR2 from the germline V gene are MNHNY and SVGAGI (reference sequence). J lost 3 bases, V lost 7 bases, and 13 bases had no gene match. The CDR3 is 16 residues long. CDR3: CASNSQGVGGDTEAFF. The CDR3, as DNA: TGTGCCAGCAATTCACAGGGGGTAGGTGGGGACACTGAAGCTTTCTTT.

V usage is TRBV9 and J usage is TRBJ2-3, with 9 bases identical to TRBD2. With V trimmed by 0 bases and J by 6 bases, 8 bases remained unmatched. Per germline, CDR1 SGDLS and CDR2 YYNGEE. This CDR3 has 16 amino acids. The CDR3: CASSVAMGLAGDTQYF. The CDR3 nucleotides read TGTGCCAGCAGCGTAGCGATGGGACTAGCTGGGGATACGCAGTATTTT.

This chain uses TRBV11-3 with TRBJ2-1; no reliable D call. Trimming shortened V by 3 bases and J by 7 bases, and 10 bases separated the two germline ends. The CDR3 spans 13 residues. Germline V gene data show CDR1 as SGHNT and CDR2 as YENEEA. This CDR3 is CASSFRPLNEQFF. DNA for the CDR3: TGTGCCAGCAGCTTCCGTCCGTTGAATGAGCAGTTCTTC. Combining the CDR3 with reference TRBV11-3 and TRBJ2-1 gives the whole variable domain EAGVVQSPRYKIIEKKQPVAFWCNPISGHNTLYWYLQNLGQGPELLIRYENEEAVDDSQLPKDRFSAERLKGVDSTLKIQPAELGDSAVYLCASSFRPLNEQFFGPGTRLTVL.

V gene TRBV6-5 combines with J gene TRBJ2-5; a possible D gene is TRBD2 (6 bases). V lost 2 bases, J lost 5 bases, and 15 bases lay in between. Germline values: CDR1 MNHEY, CDR2 SVGAGI. This CDR3 comprises 15 residues. The CDR3 nucleotides are TGTGCCAGCAGTTACGCGGAGGGGTTGTTGGAGACCCAGTACTTC. Its protein product is CASSYAEGLLETQYF.

The chain has TRBV12-5 and TRBJ2-5; a weak D match, TRBD2 (5 bases). The CDR3 has 18 residues. Trimming removed 0 bases from V and 5 bases from J, with 22 bases in between. Germline V CDR1 and CDR2: LGHNT, FRNRAP. CDR3 amino acids: CASGLVLFQDLDPETQYF. In DNA, the CDR3 is TGTGCTAGTGGTTTGGTACTCTTCCAGGACTTAGACCCGGAGACCCAGTACTTC.

The chain employs TRBV2 and TRBJ2-7; 7 nucleotides align to TRBD2. Germline V gene lookup returns CDR1 SNHLY and CDR2 FYNNEI. J gave up 7 bases and V 2 bases, and 8 bases lay outside the gene matches. This CDR3 comprises 14 residues. The CDR3 nucleotides are TGTGCCAGCAGTGAACCACAGGCCGGGGGGGAGCAGTACTTC. It specifies CASSEPQAGGEQYF.

The chain joins TRBV4-1 to TRBJ1-3; D remains unclear. The CDR3 is 14 residues long. The germline V and J ends were trimmed by 5 bases and 4 bases, with 12 bases remaining between them. Germline V gives CDR1 MGHRA, CDR2 YSYEKL. The CDR3 bases are TGCGCCAGCAGCTCCCAAGACTTGGGAAACACCATATATTTT. Translation gives CASSSQDLGNTIYF.

The genes are TRBV2 and TRBJ2-3; D perhaps matches TRBD1 (6 bases). The CDR3 runs to 16 residues. Germline V gene lookup returns CDR1 SNHLY and CDR2 FYNNEI. V lost 4 bases and J 2 bases, leaving 16 bases between the germline ends. CDR3 protein: CASSVEQGQPTDTQYF. In nucleotides, the CDR3 is TGTGCCAGCAGTGTGGAGCAGGGGCAACCCACAGATACGCAGTATTTT.